The rows below give T cell receptor beta chains drawn from one sample of a study of blood T cell repertoires in COVID-19. TCRdb's copy holds only in-frame clones and misses some; the assay was immunoSEQ multiplex PCR. The sample consists of about 80,000 clones, about 72% of them appearing once. Material for sequencing was peripheral blood. The receptors come from a man aged 65 to 85 with active or convalescent COVID-19. CDR3s include the opening cysteine and the closing phenylalanine or tryptophan. A D gene is named only where the DNA matches it firmly. Expanded clones get a size class; other rows say once, few or many, or leave the size out.

>TRBV28|TRBJ1-3|TRBD1|-
TGTGCCAGCATGACAGGGACATCTGGAAACACCATATATTTT
CASMTGTSGNTIYF
>TRBV12-3/TRBV12-4|TRBJ2-1|TRBD1|-
TGTGCCAGCAGGTCGGGACAGGGGAATGAGCAGTTCTTC
CASRSGQGNEQFF
>TRBV29-1|TRBJ1-2|-|-
TGCAGCGTCACCGACAGATATGGCTACACCTTC
CSVTDRYGYTF
>TRBV18|TRBJ1-6|TRBD1|-
TGTGCCAGCTCACCGAAGGACAGGGTGGAAAATTCACCCCTCCACTTT
CASSPKDRVENSPLHF
>TRBV28|TRBJ1-2|-|-
TGTGCCAGCAGTTTTTTCCAGTTTAGCCTTTCTTACTATGGCTACACCTTC
CASSFFQFSLSYYGYTF
>TRBV28|TRBJ1-3|TRBD1|-
TGTGCCAGCAGTCGGACAGGGGACGGAAACACCATATATTTT
CASSRTGDGNTIYF
>TRBV28|TRBJ1-1|TRBD1|-
TGTGCCAGCAGTTCAGGGGGTAACATGAACACTGAAGCTTTCTTT
CASSSGGNMNTEAFF
>TRBV10-3|TRBJ2-1|TRBD2|-
TGTGCCATCAGTGAGTCGACGGGGGGTGAGCAGTTCTTC
CAISESTGGEQFF
>TRBV5-6|TRBJ2-2|-|-
TGTGCCAGCAGCCCAGGGGTGGGGGAGCTGTTTTTT
CASSPGVGELFF
>TRBV19|TRBJ1-1|-|few
TGTGCCAGTAGTACTCGACAGCGTGAAGCTTTCTTT
CASSTRQREAFF
>TRBV29-1|TRBJ1-2|-|few
TGCAGCGTTGATCGTGTCAGCGTTGGCTACACCTTC
CSVDRVSVGYTF
>TRBV19|TRBJ1-3|-|few
TGTGCCAGTAGTATAGTGGTTCGGAGCTCTGGAAACACCATATATTTT
CASSIVVRSSGNTIYF
>TRBV28|TRBJ2-1|-|-
TGTGCCAGCAGTCCCGTGGAGGGCTATTCCTACAATGAGCAGTTCTTC
CASSPVEGYSYNEQFF
>TRBV27|TRBJ1-6|-|many
TGTGCCAGCAGCTCCGCGGGTGGATCACCCCTCCACTTT
CASSSAGGSPLHF
>TRBV6-5|TRBJ2-5|-|-
TGTGCCAGCAGTCCTCGACTAGTCGGCCAAGAGACCCAGTACTTC
CASSPRLVGQETQYF
>TRBV19|TRBJ1-5|TRBD1|-
TGTGCCAGTAGTTCCGGGACAGGGGGCGGGCAGCCCCAGCATTTT
CASSSGTGGGQPQHF
>TRBV19|TRBJ2-1|-|-
TGTGCCAGTAACACCCGGGACTCCCGCCTCAATGAGCAGTTCTTC
CASNTRDSRLNEQFF
>TRBV19|TRBJ2-1|TRBD2|few
TGTGCCAGTAGTATAGGGAGCGGGGGACTCACCAATGAGCAGTTCTTC
CASSIGSGGLTNEQFF
>TRBV9|TRBJ2-7|TRBD2|-
TGTGCCAGCAGCCCTGGGGGACTAGCGGGGGAGCAAGGTGAGCAGTACTTC
CASSPGGLAGEQGEQYF
>TRBV18|TRBJ1-3|-|-
TGTGCCAGCTCACCGTCAATGGAGGGCTCTGGAAACACCATATATTTT
CASSPSMEGSGNTIYF
>TRBV10-1|TRBJ2-7|TRBD1|-
TGCGCCAGCAGTGACCCGGGACAGGGGAGGGACGAGCAGTACTTC
CASSDPGQGRDEQYF
>TRBV7-7|TRBJ2-7|-|-
TGTGCCACCCTCATCTGGAGGGGGCCCGGGGAGCAGTACTTC
CATLIWRGPGEQYF
>TRBV2|TRBJ1-6|-|-
TGTGCCAGCAGTCAGGGAAATAATTCACCCCTCCACTTT
CASSQGNNSPLHF
>TRBV30|TRBJ1-3|-|-
TGTGCCTGGAGTCCAGGCTCGGACACCATATATTTT
CAWSPGSDTIYF
>TRBV28|TRBJ1-6|TRBD1|-
TGTGCCAGCAGTTCCCCGGGACAGGGTGATTCACCCCTCCACTTT
CASSSPGQGDSPLHF
>TRBV19|TRBJ2-4|TRBD1|-
TGTGCCAGTAGTGGGACAGGCGGGGACATTCAGTACTTC
CASSGTGGDIQYF
>TRBV3-1/TRBV3-2|TRBJ2-7|-|-
TGTGCCAGCAGCCAGTCAGAACGGGGGAACGAGCAGTACTTC
CASSQSERGNEQYF
>TRBV6-4|TRBJ1-3|TRBD1|-
TGTGCCAGCAGAATGACAGGGAGCAGTCACACCATATATTTT
CASRMTGSSHTIYF
>TRBV28|TRBJ2-7|TRBD1|-
TGTGCCAGCAGTTTAGGTGGAATGGCGGGACAGGCTTACGAGCAGTACTTC
CASSLGGMAGQAYEQYF
>TRBV6-7|TRBJ1-2|-|few
TGTGCCAGCAGTTACGCTCAGGACTCCTTC
CASSYAQDSF
>TRBV5-1|TRBJ2-1|-|once
TGCGCCAGCAGCTTGAAAGGGGCTGACAATGAGCAGTTCTTC
CASSLKGADNEQFF
>TRBV18|TRBJ2-7|TRBD1|few
TGTGCCAGCTCATCCCGGACAGGGGACTCCTACGAGCAGTACTTC
CASSSRTGDSYEQYF
>TRBV29-1|TRBJ2-7|-|-
TGCAGCGTCACCAGACAGGTGGACGAGCAGTACTTC
CSVTRQVDEQYF
>TRBV7-9|TRBJ1-1|-|-
TGTGCCAGCAGCTTAGGGACACGAGTGAACACTGAAGCTTTCTTT
CASSLGTRVNTEAFF
>TRBV2|TRBJ1-6|-|-
TGTGCCAGCAGTCGCGCCCTGAGCTCCTATAATTCACCCCTCCACTTT
CASSRALSSYNSPLHF
>TRBV5-6|TRBJ1-4|TRBD1|-
TGTGCCAGCAGCCTCGGACAGGGGTGGGCTAATGAAAAACTGTTTTTT
CASSLGQGWANEKLFF
>TRBV2|TRBJ1-1|TRBD1|-
TGTGCCAGCAGCCGGGACAGGGAGAAATACACTGAAGCTTTCTTT
CASSRDREKYTEAFF
>TRBV5-6|TRBJ1-1|-|-
TGTGCCAGCAGTTACGGGTCGAACACTGAAGCTTTCTTT
CASSYGSNTEAFF
>TRBV24-1|TRBJ2-7|-|-
TGTGCCACTTCCGGGGATAAGTCCTACGAGCAGTACTTC
CATSGDKSYEQYF
>TRBV14|TRBJ2-7|-|-
TGTGCCAGCAGCCAGTCGTTGGGACTCCCCTTAAAGCAGTACTTC
CASSQSLGLPLKQYF
>TRBV5-1|TRBJ2-3|TRBD2|once
TGCGCCAGCAGCTTGGCCTTGCGGGGGGGCCCCACAGATACGCAGTATTTT
CASSLALRGGPTDTQYF
>TRBV30|TRBJ2-7|-|-
TGTGCCTGGAGTGGCGGGCAGGGGAGCTCCTACGAGCAGTACTTC
CAWSGGQGSSYEQYF
>TRBV18|TRBJ1-6|-|-
TGTGCCAGCTCAGACATAGGGCAGGGGTTGAGTTCACCCCTCCACTTT
CASSDIGQGLSSPLHF
>TRBV10-3|TRBJ1-2|-|-
TGTGCCGTCCACGGGGGAGATCAGTATGGCTACACCTTC
CAVHGGDQYGYTF
>TRBV7-9|TRBJ1-6|-|-
TGTGCCAGCAGCTTAGGGACAGATCTCCACTTT
CASSLGTDLHF
>TRBV18|TRBJ2-1|TRBD2|-
TGTGCCAGCTCACCACTTAGCGGGGCGTACAATGAGCAGTTCTTC
CASSPLSGAYNEQFF
>TRBV4-1|TRBJ1-5|-|few
TGCGCCAGCAGCCAAGTGGGCAGGCCCACGCAGCCCCAGCATTTT
CASSQVGRPTQPQHF
>TRBV3-1/TRBV3-2|TRBJ1-6|-|-
TGTGCCAGCACCCTCACCGGTCGCTCCTATAATTCACCCCTCCACTTT
CASTLTGRSYNSPLHF
>TRBV2|TRBJ2-7|-|-
TGTGCCAGCAACCAAGGAGGGGAGCAGTACTTC
CASNQGGEQYF
>TRBV19|TRBJ1-5|TRBD1|-
TGTGCCAGTAGGGACTCCGGACAGGGGGCCCAGCCCCAGCATTTT
CASRDSGQGAQPQHF
>TRBV27|TRBJ1-1|-|few
TGTGCCAGCAGTTTCATCTGGGGCGCCAACACTGAAGCTTTCTTT
CASSFIWGANTEAFF
>TRBV21-1|TRBJ1-5|-|-
TGTGCCAGCAGCAAAATCAGGGGGAAGACTTATCAGCCCCAGCATTTT
CASSKIRGKTYQPQHF
>TRBV28|TRBJ1-5|TRBD1|-
TGTGCCAGCAGTACCGGGACAGGCTATCAGCCCCAGCATTTT
CASSTGTGYQPQHF
>TRBV6-6|TRBJ1-5|-|once
TGTGCCAGCAGCGACAGCCCTGGTCGGGTCATTTCCCAGCATTTT
CASSDSPGRVISQHF
>TRBV7-2|TRBJ1-2|-|once
TGTGCCAGCAGCTTGAGTACAGGGTCGAGTTACTATGGCTACACCTTC
CASSLSTGSSYYGYTF
>TRBV7-2|TRBJ1-5|-|-
TGTGCCAGCAGCCTCTCCACGGACAGCCGCCAGCCCCAGCATTTT
CASSLSTDSRQPQHF
>TRBV19|TRBJ1-6|-|-
TGTGCCAGTAGTAGCAGGACAGATTCACCCCTCCACTTT
CASSSRTDSPLHF
>TRBV30|TRBJ2-3|-|-
TGTGCCTGGAGTACAGTCACAGATACGCAGTATTTT
CAWSTVTDTQYF
>TRBV5-4|TRBJ2-5|TRBD2|few
TGTGCCAGCAGCTGGCTAGGCGGGGGGGAGACCCAGTACTTC
CASSWLGGGETQYF
>TRBV11-2|TRBJ2-6|-|-
TGTGCCAGCAGCTTCCCAGGGAACTCTGGGGCCAACGTCCTGACTTTC
CASSFPGNSGANVLTF